The 20 T cell receptor beta chains below come from one sample, sequenced in a study of blood T cell repertoires in COVID-19. Sequencing used immunoSEQ multiplex PCR; TCRdb keeps in-frame clones, though not all of them. Of 20,000 to 25,000 clones listed, roughly 84% are singletons. The sample was peripheral blood. Receptor source: a man aged 35 to 55 with acute or convalescent COVID-19.

This chain connects TRBV5-1 to TRBJ2-7; tentatively, D is TRBD2 (5 bases). The CDR3 covers 13 residues. Looked up from germline, CDR1 is SGHRS and CDR2 is YFSETQ. Trimming removed 0 bases from V and 4 bases from J, with 8 bases in between. The CDR3 here is CASSLAGIYEQYF. The CDR3, as DNA: TGCGCCAGCAGCTTGGCGGGAATTTACGAGCAGTACTTC.

The sample holds a few counts of this clone. The rearrangement uses TRBV12-3 or TRBV12-4 and TRBJ1-2, with D uncertain. The CDR3 spans 12 residues. V dropped 5 bases and J dropped 4 bases, with 8 bases sitting between them. This CDR3 reads CASSAMIYGYTF. CDR3 nucleotide sequence: TGTGCCAGCAGTGCGATGATCTATGGCTACACCTTC.

The count of this clone is one. The rearrangement joins TRBV19 to TRBJ1-5; 8 bases line up with TRBD1. CDR3 length: 14 amino acids. The trim removed 6 bases at V and 6 bases at J, leaving 7 bases unmatched. Germline loops: CDR1 LNHDA, CDR2 SQIVND (reference sequence). CDR3 loop: CASSPDRETQPQHF. CDR3 coding DNA: TGTGCCAGTAGCCCGGACAGGGAGACTCAGCCCCAGCATTTT.

A few counts support this clone. The V gene is TRBV14, the J gene TRBJ1-5, with TRBD1 matching 7 bases. The V segment lost 1 base and the J segment 0 bases; nucleotides outside the gene matches: 0. In germline, CDR1 is SGHDN, CDR2 FVKESK. The CDR3 runs 15 residues. As DNA, the CDR3 is TGTGCCAGCAGCCAAGGGACAGGTAGCAATCAGCCCCAGCATTTT. Its protein is CASSQGTGSNQPQHF.

V is TRBV11-2 and J is TRBJ2-2; possibly TRBD2 for D (7 bases). This CDR3 has 16 residues. Trimming pared 5 bases from V and 0 bases from J, leaving 13 bases between. Germline CDR1 reads SGHAT; CDR2 reads FQNNGV. The CDR3 protein is CASSRGGGANTGELFF. The CDR3 DNA follows: TGTGCCAGCAGCCGCGGGGGCGGGGCGAACACCGGGGAGCTGTTTTTT.

The CDR3 coding sequence is TGTGCCAGCAGTCAACCTCTGGCGACCACTAGCGGGAGTGAGCAGTTCTTC. This translates into CASSQPLATTSGSEQFF. The rearrangement uses TRBV25-1 and TRBJ2-1; 11 bases line up with TRBD2. Germline CDR1 MGHDK, CDR2 SYGVNS. The CDR3 covers 17 residues. V was clipped by 5 bases and J by 9 bases; unmatched bases: 15.

The chain links TRBV9 to TRBJ2-3; 8 bases line up with TRBD1. Trimming removed 2 bases from V and 0 bases from J; junction bases left unmatched: 2. Germline V gene data show CDR1 as SGDLS and CDR2 as YYNGEE. This CDR3 spans 15 amino acids. CDR3 amino acids: CASSVGDRSTDTQYF. Here the CDR3 DNA reads TGTGCCAGCAGCGTTGGGGACAGGAGCACAGATACGCAGTATTTT.

This clone was seen once. The CDR3, as DNA: TGTGCCAGCAGCCAGACCCCTAGCGGGGGGTACAATGAGCAGTTCTTC. It encodes CASSQTPSGGYNEQFF. The chain links TRBV3-1 (or the pseudogene TRBV3-2) to TRBJ2-1; 11 bases match TRBD2. CDR1 LGHDT and CDR2 YNNKEL come from the germline V gene (reference sequence). The length of the CDR3 is 16 residues. After removal of 3 bases from V and 4 bases from J, the junction contained 5 bases not matched to a gene.

A single count supports this clone. The chain carries TRBV12-5 and TRBJ2-3; perhaps TRBD1 as D (5 bases). V shed 1 base and J shed 2 bases, with 10 bases lying between them. The CDR3 covers 15 residues. Germline CDR1 is LGHNT and CDR2 is FRNRAP. CDR3 in amino acids: CASGLGGTYTDTQYF. The DNA of the CDR3 is TGTGCTAGTGGTTTGGGGGGCACGTACACAGATACGCAGTATTTT.

The CDR3 coding sequence is TGTGCCATCAGTTCCCACCTGGGGCTGAACACTGAAGCTTTCTTT. Its protein product is CAISSHLGLNTEAFF. The chain is built from TRBV10-3 and TRBJ1-1, with TRBD1 as a possible D gene (5 bases). From germline, CDR1 is ENHRY and CDR2 SYGVKD. The V end lost 5 bases, the J end lost 0 bases, and 13 bases lay between the germline ends. The CDR3 is made up of 15 amino acids.

The rearrangement uses TRBV6-6 and TRBJ2-7, with TRBD1 identical over 7 bases. J lost 2 bases, V lost 5 bases, and 18 bases had no gene match. Germline lookup yields CDR1 MNHNY and CDR2 SVGAGI (reference sequence). The CDR3 sequence is 18 residues long. CDR3 sequence (DNA): TGTGCCAGCAGTCTACATAGTACCCGACAGGGCCCCACCTACGAGCAGTACTTC. Protein product: CASSLHSTRQGPTYEQYF.

The chain employs TRBV29-1 and TRBJ1-2; the match to TRBD1 covers 8 bases. V was pared by 6 bases and J by 4 bases, with 1 base of the junction left unmatched. Germline CDR1 and CDR2: SQVTM and ANQGSEA. This CDR3 contains 11 residues. The CDR3 region is CSVGTGYGYTF. CDR3 DNA sequence: TGCAGCGTAGGGACAGGCTATGGCTACACCTTC.

This clone was counted a few times. The rearrangement joins TRBV5-1 to TRBJ1-5; TRBD1 might be the D (5 bases). V gave up 4 bases and J gave up 1 base, with 12 bases separating them. Germline V gene sequence: CDR1 SGHRS, CDR2 YFSETQ. This CDR3 contains 15 residues. The CDR3 reads CASSLAGDSNQPQHF. In DNA, the CDR3 is TGCGCCAGCAGCCTGGCGGGGGACAGCAATCAGCCCCAGCATTTT.

The V gene is TRBV4-1, the J gene TRBJ1-1, with TRBD1 as a possible D gene (5 bases). CDR1 and CDR2 (germline): MGHRA, YSYEKL. The length of the CDR3 is 15 residues. The germline V and J ends were trimmed by 1 base and 11 bases, with 20 bases remaining between them. The CDR3 bases are TGCGCCAGCAGCCAAGTTTCTTCAGGGCCCATAGGGGCTTTCTTT. Protein: CASSQVSSGPIGAFF.

The chain couples TRBV29-1 to TRBJ1-2; TRBD1 is a possible D gene (5 bases). CDR3 size: 13 residues. The V gene's germline CDR1 is SQVTM and CDR2 ANQGSEA. Trimming pared 6 bases from V and 8 bases from J, leaving 19 bases between. The CDR3 protein is CSVAAGGVSGYTF. The DNA for the CDR3 is TGCAGCGTCGCCGCGGGGGGGGTCTCGGGCTACACCTTC.

The genes are TRBV4-2 and TRBJ1-5; D remains ambiguous. There are 18 residues in the CDR3. Germline lookup yields CDR1 LGHNA and CDR2 YNFKEQ. The V end lost 0 bases, the J end lost 0 bases, and 15 bases lay between the germline ends. The CDR3 reads CASSQDGPGFYSNQPQHF. DNA for the CDR3: TGTGCCAGCAGCCAAGATGGTCCAGGTTTTTATAGCAATCAGCCCCAGCATTTT.

This chain links TRBV10-1 with TRBJ2-3; 8 nucleotides align to TRBD1. CDR1 and CDR2 from the germline V gene are WNHNN and SYGVQD (reference sequence). After removal of 8 bases from V and 2 bases from J, the junction contained 6 bases not matched to a gene. The CDR3 covers 14 residues. The chain's CDR3 is CASGKGQDTDTQYF. In DNA, the CDR3 is TGCGCCAGCGGAAAGGGACAGGACACAGATACGCAGTATTTT.

CDR3 nucleotide sequence: TGCGCCAGCAGCGAACCCGGGACAGCTTTTCTCTACACCTTC. Its protein product is CASSEPGTAFLYTF. This rearrangement joins TRBV5-1 to TRBJ1-2; 7 bases agree with TRBD1. Germline-derived CDR1 and CDR2 are SGHRS and YFSETQ. Losses at the gene ends were 4 bases for V and 10 bases for J; bases not matched to a gene: 13. This CDR3 comprises 14 residues.

The count of this clone is one. The V and J genes are TRBV6-2 or TRBV6-3 and TRBJ2-5, with a weak D call TRBD1 (6 bases). The V end was cut by 2 bases, the J end by 2 bases, with 12 bases between. This CDR3 spans 15 amino acids. Germline CDR1 and CDR2: MNHEY and SVGEGT. The CDR3 reads CASSYGQFTQETQYF. The DNA of the CDR3 is TGTGCCAGCAGTTACGGACAGTTTACTCAAGAGACCCAGTACTTC.

The chain joins TRBV19 to TRBJ1-2, with 10 nucleotides matching TRBD1. The V segment lost 5 bases and the J segment 8 bases; nucleotides outside the gene matches: 5. The CDR3 contains 13 residues. CDR1 and CDR2 from the germline V gene are LNHDA and SQIVND (reference sequence). The CDR3 spells CASSFGTGEGYTF. CDR3 sequence (DNA): TGTGCCAGTAGTTTCGGGACAGGGGAAGGCTACACCTTC.